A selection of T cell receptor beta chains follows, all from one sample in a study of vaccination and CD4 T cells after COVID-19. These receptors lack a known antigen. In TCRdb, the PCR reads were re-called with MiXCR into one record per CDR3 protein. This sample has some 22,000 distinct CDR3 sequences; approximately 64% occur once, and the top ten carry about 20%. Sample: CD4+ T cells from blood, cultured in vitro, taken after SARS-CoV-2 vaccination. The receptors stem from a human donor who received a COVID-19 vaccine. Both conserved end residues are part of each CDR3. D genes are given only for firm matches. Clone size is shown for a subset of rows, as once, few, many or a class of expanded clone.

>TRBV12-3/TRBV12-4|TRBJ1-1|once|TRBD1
TGTGCCAGCAGTTTAGCGGGCGGGACAGTCAACACTGAAGCTTTCTTT
CASSLAGGTVNTEAFF
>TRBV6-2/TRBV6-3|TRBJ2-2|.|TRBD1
TGTGCCACCGAACAGGGGGCACTCACCGGGGAGCTGTTTTTT
CATEQGALTGELFF
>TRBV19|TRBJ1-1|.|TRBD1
TGTGCCAGTAGTCCCAAGGACAGGGTGTCGGCAGCTTTCTTT
CASSPKDRVSAAFF
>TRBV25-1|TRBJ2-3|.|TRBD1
TGTGCCAGCAGTGAATCTCGTGGACAGGGGGAAAGAGATACGCAGTATTTT
CASSESRGQGERDTQYF
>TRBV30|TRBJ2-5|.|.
TGTGCCTGGAGTGACGGTAGGGGAACCAAGAGGGCCCAGTACTTC
CAWSDGRGTKRAQYF
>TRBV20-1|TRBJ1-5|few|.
TGCAGTGCTAGCAAACAGGAAGCTCAGCCCCAGCATTTT
CSASKQEAQPQHF
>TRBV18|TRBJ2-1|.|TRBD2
TGTGCCAGCTCACCACCTGTACTAGCGGGGGGGAGTAATGAGCAGTTCTTC
CASSPPVLAGGSNEQFF
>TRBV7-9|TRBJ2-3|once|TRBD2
TGTGCCAGCAGCCCCGGACTAGCGGGGGTCGATACGCAGTATTTT
CASSPGLAGVDTQYF
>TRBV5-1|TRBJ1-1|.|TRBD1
TGCGCCAGCAGCAAGGGGACAGGCCAAACTCGGAACACTGAAGCTTTCTTT
CASSKGTGQTRNTEAFF
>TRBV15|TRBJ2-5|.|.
TGTGCCACCGGCAGAGATCGCTCGACAGTCGGCGGGACCCAGTACTTC
CATGRDRSTVGGTQYF
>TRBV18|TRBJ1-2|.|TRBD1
TGTGCCAGCTCACCCCTCCAGGGGGCCAGCTATGGCTACACCTTC
CASSPLQGASYGYTF
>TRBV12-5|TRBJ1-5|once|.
TGTGCTAGTGGTTTGTACGGTCATAGCAATCAGCCCCAGCATTTT
CASGLYGHSNQPQHF
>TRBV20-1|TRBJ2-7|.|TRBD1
TGCAGTGCCACAACCGGGACAGCGACCTACGAGCAGTACTTC
CSATTGTATYEQYF
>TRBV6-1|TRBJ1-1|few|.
TGTGCCAGCAGCCGGGTCCTGAACACTGAAGCTTTCTTT
CASSRVLNTEAFF
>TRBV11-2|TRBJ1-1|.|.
TGTGCCAGCAGCTTCCAGGGTTCCACTGAAGCTTTCTTT
CASSFQGSTEAFF
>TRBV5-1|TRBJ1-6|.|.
TGCGCCAGCAGCTTGGCCGCAGGTACCAATTCACCCCTCCACTTT
CASSLAAGTNSPLHF